The sample holds one count of the clone carrying this T cell receptor beta chain. Its antigen is unknown. The germline V gene encodes CDR1 LNHNV and CDR2 YYDKDF (reference sequence). This CDR3 spans 15 amino acids. Deletions cut 8 bases from V and 2 bases from J, with 16 bases between. Then a second PCR, running about 6 to 12 cycles, was carried out with a sample-barcoded 5' primer and a J-beta primer mix. Samples each returned at least 3 million CDR3-containing paired-end reads. TCRdb re-called the 5' RACE reads with MiXCR, one entry per CDR3 protein. In the table there are around 800,000 distinct CDR3 sequences, about 55% of which are singletons. This record comes from a study of blood T cells in healthy people across ages. General study points: No one knew whether donors had CMV, which possibly confounded expanded clonotype changes.

The sequencing input was blood. The V gene is TRBV15, the J gene TRBJ2-1; D may be TRBD2 (6 bases). The receptor was isolated from a man older than 75 in good health. The DNA of the CDR3 is TGTGCCACCCAAAGAGATTGGGAGGCCTACAATGAGCAGTTCTTC. The encoded protein is CATQRDWEAYNEQFF.